This entry features one T cell receptor beta chain sequence. The sample comes from a study of blood T cell repertoires in COVID-19. Study context: Sources were T cells, B-cell-depleted T cells, or PBMCs; the material itself was cDNA or gDNA.

Methods used by the authors: Reference gene primer amplification gave nucleated cell count estimates. Produced via immunoSEQ multiplex PCR; TCRdb's table is partial and in-frame only. V, J and clone size are those of that table, while D and trimming were read from the DNA. This sample has approximately 160,000 clones, with around four fifths found just once. The V gene's germline CDR1 is SNHLY and CDR2 FYNNEI. V lost 6 bases and J 3 bases, leaving 14 bases between the germline ends. This CDR3 region has 15 residues. The TCR sequence derives from a man aged 65 to 85 with acute or convalescent COVID-19. The sample consisted of peripheral blood. The chain carries TRBV2 and TRBJ2-2; weak D call: TRBD2 (6 bases). The CDR3 is CASRGGEWDTGELFF. The CDR3 DNA reads TGTGCCAGCAGAGGAGGGGAGTGGGACACCGGGGAGCTGTTTTTT.